The rows below give T cell receptor beta chains drawn from one sample of a study of T cell clonotyping in hematopoietic cell transplantation. Repertoires were generated with immunoSEQ multiplex PCR, while TCRdb's copy carries only in-frame clones and drops some. The table records 25,000 to 30,000 clones, approximately 86% of them present only once. The specimen comprised peripheral blood mononuclear cells, sampled before stem cell transplant. Source of these receptors: a middle-aged man with acute myeloid leukemia. Some clones in this sample may be carry-over from other donors' samples. Each CDR3 is given with its conserved first and last residue. The order of the fields is J gene, V gene, clone size, CDR3 protein. Size is stated for part of the rows, as once, few or many counts, or as a class when the clone is expanded.

J gene: TRBJ2-7
V gene: TRBV27
clone size: .
CDR3 protein: CASSRRTGGTYEQYF

J gene: TRBJ2-4
V gene: TRBV2
clone size: .
CDR3 protein: CASSLYDGLAKNIQYF

J gene: TRBJ1-1
V gene: TRBV6-4
clone size: .
CDR3 protein: CASRPDRGSTGVIAFF

J gene: TRBJ1-1
V gene: TRBV11-3
clone size: .
CDR3 protein: CASSFRLNTEAFF

J gene: TRBJ1-2
V gene: TRBV6-5
clone size: few
CDR3 protein: CASRPPGQGNYGYTF

J gene: TRBJ2-7
V gene: TRBV28
clone size: .
CDR3 protein: CASSPGLGLARYEQYF

J gene: TRBJ2-5
V gene: TRBV5-4
clone size: once
CDR3 protein: CASSEGTSGKGTQYF

J gene: TRBJ2-7
V gene: TRBV7-9
clone size: few
CDR3 protein: CASRRGDHEQYF

J gene: TRBJ1-1
V gene: TRBV25-1
clone size: .
CDR3 protein: CASSELGTEAFF

J gene: TRBJ2-7
V gene: TRBV2
clone size: .
CDR3 protein: CASTGVRSSYEQYF

J gene: TRBJ2-3
V gene: TRBV25-1
clone size: .
CDR3 protein: CASSEVGDTQYF

J gene: TRBJ2-1
V gene: TRBV7-6
clone size: .
CDR3 protein: CASSPFRTREQFF

J gene: TRBJ2-1
V gene: TRBV7-8
clone size: .
CDR3 protein: CASSLTEFYNEQFF

J gene: TRBJ1-6
V gene: TRBV7-2
clone size: few
CDR3 protein: CASSRSSYNSPLHF

J gene: TRBJ2-5
V gene: TRBV5-1
clone size: once
CDR3 protein: CASSSGGRETQYF

J gene: TRBJ2-7
V gene: TRBV27
clone size: .
CDR3 protein: CASSLQGSYEQYF

J gene: TRBJ1-1
V gene: TRBV7-2
clone size: .
CDR3 protein: CASSLAGWMGTGGENTEAFF

J gene: TRBJ2-7
V gene: TRBV4-2
clone size: .
CDR3 protein: CASSQDLQAIYEQYF

J gene: TRBJ2-7
V gene: TRBV5-6
clone size: .
CDR3 protein: CASHEVAGGRTYEQYF

J gene: TRBJ1-1
V gene: TRBV6-5
clone size: few
CDR3 protein: CASSYRPGEAFF

J gene: TRBJ2-2
V gene: TRBV7-2
clone size: .
CDR3 protein: CASSSPGQGPSKRELFF

J gene: TRBJ2-5
V gene: TRBV5-1
clone size: .
CDR3 protein: CASSGGSGYQETQYF

J gene: TRBJ2-7
V gene: TRBV5-1
clone size: .
CDR3 protein: CASSLGGNSYEQYF

J gene: TRBJ2-7
V gene: TRBV7-7
clone size: .
CDR3 protein: CASSFQRADEQYF

J gene: TRBJ2-5
V gene: TRBV25-1
clone size: .
CDR3 protein: CASSAGGSGRETQYF

J gene: TRBJ1-1
V gene: TRBV4-1
clone size: .
CDR3 protein: CASSQSQALNTEAFF

J gene: TRBJ1-1
V gene: TRBV5-1
clone size: few
CDR3 protein: CASRLTGNTEAFF

J gene: TRBJ1-5
V gene: TRBV25-1
clone size: .
CDR3 protein: CASSESRGSNQPQHF

J gene: TRBJ1-2
V gene: TRBV6-5
clone size: .
CDR3 protein: CASSSAGEPGRGYTF

J gene: TRBJ2-1
V gene: TRBV28
clone size: .
CDR3 protein: CASSPAGDGVRDEQFF

J gene: TRBJ1-1
V gene: TRBV7-6
clone size: .
CDR3 protein: CASSSTGVYTEAFF

J gene: TRBJ1-3
V gene: TRBV27
clone size: .
CDR3 protein: CASSLTRAGNTIYF

J gene: TRBJ2-6
V gene: TRBV19
clone size: .
CDR3 protein: CASLDRAYSGANVLTF

J gene: TRBJ2-5
V gene: TRBV5-1
clone size: .
CDR3 protein: CASSRTTSGIETQYF

J gene: TRBJ1-3
V gene: TRBV5-6
clone size: .
CDR3 protein: CASSPFSMAAGNTIYF

J gene: TRBJ2-7
V gene: TRBV11-3
clone size: .
CDR3 protein: CASRETGAEQYF

J gene: TRBJ1-1
V gene: TRBV7-9
clone size: once
CDR3 protein: CASSLRARNTEAFF

J gene: TRBJ2-7
V gene: TRBV7-2
clone size: .
CDR3 protein: CASSLSGNEQYF

J gene: TRBJ2-1
V gene: TRBV11-3
clone size: .
CDR3 protein: CASSLDNDSGPEQFF

J gene: TRBJ1-2
V gene: TRBV25-1
clone size: .
CDR3 protein: CASSEFQGVSPDGYTF

J gene: TRBJ1-3
V gene: TRBV6-5
clone size: .
CDR3 protein: CASSYGGLGNTIYF

J gene: TRBJ1-2
V gene: TRBV14
clone size: once
CDR3 protein: CASSQWSAGYTF

J gene: TRBJ1-1
V gene: TRBV11-2
clone size: .
CDR3 protein: CASSLNFEGRLTEAFF

J gene: TRBJ2-3
V gene: TRBV7-2
clone size: few
CDR3 protein: CASSLEVATQYF

J gene: TRBJ1-1
V gene: TRBV7-2
clone size: .
CDR3 protein: CASSLVGRPEAFF